A single sample gave rise to the 21 T cell receptor beta chains below, sequenced in a study of T cell repertoires in cytomegalovirus infection. Each CDR3 protein gets one entry after TCRdb re-called the reads with MiXCR. The data show some 200,000 distinct CDR3 sequences, roughly 9.8% seen once. Sequencing was performed on PBMCs. The receptors come from a human donor in good health (CMV status not recorded). Some clones in this sample may be carry-over from other donors' samples.

The V call is TRBV19, the J call TRBJ1-1; the match to TRBD1 covers 9 bases. Germline V gives CDR1 LNHDA, CDR2 SQIVND (reference sequence). This CDR3 has 15 residues. The trim removed 4 bases at V and 7 bases at J, leaving 10 bases unmatched. The chain's CDR3 is CASSRRGQGGGEAFF. For the CDR3, the DNA is TGTGCCAGTAGTAGAAGGGGACAGGGTGGTGGTGAAGCTTTCTTT.

V is TRBV28 and J is TRBJ1-2; possible D gene TRBD1, 5 bases. Germline V CDR1 and CDR2: MDHEN, SYDVKM. There are 13 residues in the CDR3. Trimming pared 6 bases from V and 4 bases from J, leaving 12 bases between. This chain's CDR3 is CASSRLGTYGYTF. CDR3 in DNA: TGTGCCAGCAGCCGTCTGGGGACCTATGGCTACACCTTC.

The table lists this clonotype with many counts. The chain joins TRBV7-8 to TRBJ2-7; TRBD1 is a possible D gene (5 bases). V was trimmed by 3 bases and J by 0 bases, leaving 15 bases between them. CDR1 is SGHVS and CDR2 is FQNEAQ in the germline V gene. This CDR3 contains 16 residues. CDR3 nucleotides: TGTGCCAGCAGCTTTTCGACAGCCACAAGCTCCTACGAGCAGTACTTC. This gives the protein CASSFSTATSSYEQYF.

The sample holds a few counts of this clonotype. The chain joins TRBV10-3 to TRBJ1-5; D perhaps matches TRBD1 (5 bases). There are 14 residues in the CDR3. The germline V gene has CDR1 ENHRY and CDR2 SYGVKD. V was pared by 0 bases and J by 5 bases, with 8 bases between. The CDR3 loop is CAISESAGYQPQHF. Written as DNA, the CDR3 is TGTGCCATCAGTGAGTCCGCAGGGTATCAGCCCCAGCATTTT.

This clonotype was seen repeatedly, ten times or more. The chain uses TRBV7-2 and TRBJ2-3, with D tentatively TRBD2 (6 bases). Trimming took off 1 base at V and 2 bases at J, with 10 bases between the two ends. This CDR3 spans 15 amino acids. The germline V gene encodes CDR1 SGHTA and CDR2 FQGNSA. CDR3 region: CASSLVVADTDTQYF. Here the CDR3 DNA reads TGTGCCAGCAGCTTAGTGGTAGCGGACACAGATACGCAGTATTTT.

This clonotype was counted ten times or more. This sequence joins TRBV6-2 or TRBV6-3 and TRBJ2-2; D possibly corresponds to TRBD1 (6 bases). The germline V gene encodes CDR1 MNHEY and CDR2 SVGEGT. The CDR3 is 15 amino acids. Trimming stripped 4 bases from V and 1 base from J, with 10 bases between. Here the CDR3 reads CASSWRQVNTGELFF. CDR3 nucleotides: TGTGCCAGCAGTTGGAGACAGGTGAACACCGGGGAGCTGTTTTTT.

Many counts were recorded for this clonotype. The V call is TRBV7-2, the J call TRBJ2-3, with D uncertain. The germline gives CDR1 SGHTA, CDR2 FQGNSA. The CDR3 covers 17 residues. With 1 base removed from V and 2 bases from J, the gap between germline ends came to 16 bases. Here the CDR3 reads CASSLGRPGAITDTQYF. The CDR3, as DNA: TGTGCCAGCAGCTTAGGACGCCCGGGCGCGATCACAGATACGCAGTATTTT.

This clonotype was observed many times. This sequence joins TRBV6-2 or TRBV6-3 and TRBJ1-1; tentative D call: TRBD1 (5 bases). This CDR3 has 11 residues. V gave up 4 bases and J gave up 8 bases, with 8 bases separating them. The germline V gene has CDR1 MNHEY and CDR2 SVGEGT. The CDR3: CASSLGGEAFF. The CDR3 DNA follows: TGTGCCAGCAGTTTGGGGGGGGAAGCTTTCTTT.

There are many counts of this clonotype. V and J are TRBV7-2 and TRBJ2-5; the match to TRBD2 covers 16 bases. The germline gives CDR1 SGHTA, CDR2 FQGNSA. With V trimmed by 2 bases and J by 2 bases, 5 bases remained unmatched. The CDR3 consists of 18 residues. This chain's CDR3 is CASSLSVGLAGGQETQYF. In DNA form, the CDR3 reads TGTGCCAGCAGCTTAAGCGTGGGACTAGCGGGGGGGCAAGAGACCCAGTACTTC. Using reference TRBV7-2 and TRBJ2-5 for the parts outside the CDR3, the full variable domain is GAGVSQSPSNKVTEKGKDVELRCDPISGHTALYWYRQSLGQGLEFLIYFQGNSAPDKSGLPSDRFSAERTGGSVSTLTIQRTQQEDSAVYLCASSLSVGLAGGQETQYFGPGTRLLVL.

This clonotype was recorded many times. The chain's CDR3 is CASSPLQWGASTEAFF. As DNA, the CDR3 is TGTGCCAGCAGTCCCCTTCAGTGGGGGGCGAGCACTGAAGCTTTCTTT. V gene TRBV6-5 combines with J gene TRBJ1-1; D might be TRBD1 (6 bases). The CDR3 totals 16 residues. V was clipped by 5 bases and J by 4 bases, with 20 bases between them. Germline loops: CDR1 MNHEY, CDR2 SVGAGI.

This clonotype occurred many times. The chain recombines TRBV19 with TRBJ1-5; 8 bases are a match to TRBD1. The junction had 9 bases not matched to a gene; V was cut back by 6 bases and J by 2 bases. The CDR3 is made up of 16 amino acids. The germline V gene has CDR1 LNHDA and CDR2 SQIVND (reference sequence). As DNA, the CDR3 is TGTGCCAGTAGCGGGGGCAGGGGGCTTCGCAATCAGCCCCAGCATTTT. This codes for CASSGGRGLRNQPQHF.

In its sample, this clonotype was seen a few times. The CDR3 sequence is CSAFFGTRSGTYEQYF. CDR3 DNA: TGCAGTGCCTTCTTCGGGACTAGATCTGGTACCTACGAGCAGTACTTC. The chain has TRBV20-1 and TRBJ2-7, with 8 bases lining up with TRBD2. Looked up from germline, CDR1 is DFQATT and CDR2 is SNEGSKA (reference sequence). V lost 6 bases, J lost 2 bases, and 15 bases stayed unmatched. This CDR3 is built from 16 residues.

V usage is TRBV5-1 and J usage is TRBJ2-5, with 10 nucleotides matching TRBD2. Germline lookup yields CDR1 SGHRS and CDR2 YFSETQ. CDR3 size: 15 residues. Germline trimming cut 2 bases from V and 2 bases from J; bases unmatched to any gene: 3. The CDR3 is CASSLSAGGQETQYF. The DNA of the CDR3 is TGCGCCAGCAGCTTATCAGCGGGGGGGCAAGAGACCCAGTACTTC.

J is TRBJ1-1 and V is TRBV19; D is undetermined. The germline V and J ends were trimmed by 2 bases and 3 bases, with 10 bases remaining between them. The germline CDR1 and CDR2 sequences are LNHDA and SQIVND (reference sequence). CDR3 length equals 14 residues. As DNA, the CDR3 is TGTGCCAGTAGTATAACGCGACAACACACTGAAGCTTTCTTT. Protein product: CASSITRQHTEAFF. The full variable domain, in which reference TRBV19 and TRBJ1-1 provide the parts outside the CDR3, is DGGITQSPKYLFRKEGQNVTLSCEQNLNHDAMYWYRQDPGQGLRLIYYSQIVNDFQKGDIAEGYSVSREKKESFPLTVTSAQKNPTAFYLCASSITRQHTEAFFGQGTRLTVV.

In the case of this clonotype: This may stem from a read error, because a much larger clone lies one nucleotide away. The conserved phenylalanine or tryptophan normally closing the CDR3 is absent here, so this likely arose from a read error. The V and J genes are TRBV28 and TRBJ2-5; tentative D call: TRBD1 (5 bases). The CDR3 contains 15 residues. CDR1 is MDHEN, CDR2 SYDVKM, per germline. Trimming took 3 bases from V and 4 from J, leaving 15 bases between them. The CDR3 is CASSFSWSQGETQYL. The CDR3, as DNA: TGTGCCAGCAGTTTTTCGTGGAGTCAGGGAGAGACCCAGTACCTC.

This clonotype was found many times. CDR3 residues: CATSPVAVGNTIYF. CDR3 in DNA: TGTGCCACCAGCCCGGTGGCCGTTGGAAACACCATATATTTT. The rearrangement links TRBV15 to TRBJ1-3; D gene unclear. Trimming took 5 bases from V and 3 from J, leaving 11 bases between them. The CDR3 sequence is 14 residues long. CDR1 is LNHNV and CDR2 is YYDKDF in the germline V gene (reference sequence).

This clonotype was counted only a few times. The DNA of the CDR3 is TGTGCCAGCAGTTTATCCTGGAATGCTCTCTCTGGAAACACCATATATTTT. Translating gives CASSLSWNALSGNTIYF. The V and J genes are TRBV27 and TRBJ1-3; no clear D gene. CDR1 and CDR2 (germline): MNHEY, SMNVEV (reference sequence). The V gene lost 0 bases and the J gene lost 0 bases, with 12 bases spanning the gap. This CDR3 spans 17 amino acids.

In its sample, this clonotype was seen many times. The V and J genes are TRBV29-1 and TRBJ1-1, with unresolved D. Trimming took 5 bases from V and 6 from J, leaving 7 bases between them. CDR1 SQVTM and CDR2 ANQGSEA come from the germline V gene. This CDR3 has 10 amino acids. The CDR3 DNA sequence: TGCAGCGTTTCTTCCGCTGAAGCTTTCTTT. Encoded protein: CSVSSAEAFF. The entire variable domain, with the rest obtained from reference TRBV29-1 and TRBJ1-1, is as follows: SAVISQKPSRDICQRGTSLTIQCQVDSQVTMMFWYRQQPGQSLTLIATANQGSEATYESGFVIDKFPISRPNLTFSTLTVSNMSPEDSSIYLCSVSSAEAFFGQGTRLTVV.

Only a few counts were recorded for this clonotype. The chain recombines TRBV15 with TRBJ2-7; D is possibly TRBD2 (7 bases). V lost 6 bases and J 0 bases, leaving 12 bases between the germline ends. Germline values: CDR1 LNHNV, CDR2 YYDKDF (reference sequence). This CDR3 is built from 14 residues. Here the CDR3 reads CATRGGGSSYEQYF. The CDR3 nucleotides read TGTGCCACCAGGGGAGGGGGTAGCTCCTACGAGCAGTACTTC.

The V and J genes are TRBV4-3 and TRBJ2-1; the match to TRBD2 covers 11 bases. In germline, CDR1 is LGHNA, CDR2 YSLEER. CDR3 size: 16 residues. V shed 0 bases and J 8 bases; nucleotides not matched to a gene: 6. CDR3 amino acids: CASSQDLLAGGHEQFF. CDR3 DNA: TGCGCCAGCAGCCAAGATCTCCTAGCGGGAGGCCATGAGCAGTTCTTC.

V is TRBV6-5 and J is TRBJ2-3; possibly TRBD2 for D (6 bases). Trimming cost V 6 bases and J 2 bases, with 15 bases left between them. The CDR3 covers 15 residues. Germline CDR1 and CDR2: MNHEY and SVGAGI. In nucleotides, the CDR3 is TGTGCCAGCAGGCAAGGAGGGACTTTCACAGATACGCAGTATTTT. The encoded protein is CASRQGGTFTDTQYF.